Listed here are 29 T cell receptor delta chains from one sample, sequenced in a study of Vδ1+ human thymocytes listed by TCRdb under 2018. What the study reported, not specific to this receptor: The thymic TRG and TRD repertoires appeared highly polyclonal, with Gaussian CDR3 length distributions, in contrast to the oligoclonal repertoires of peripheral blood.

Antigen specificity for these receptors is unknown. The listed sequencing device is Illumina MiSeq. RNA extraction was carried out with the RNeasy mini kit, and reverse transcription was then done using Superscript III. CDR3 amplicons were generated by multiplex PCR with pooled V-gene forward primers and a constant-region reverse primer carrying Illumina adaptor overhangs. The public reads were reprocessed by TCRdb using CATT, and rows of matching DNA were later combined. Across this sample there are some 23,000 delta-chain clones, with roughly 29% seen only once. Around 1.4% of the sample lies in the top ten. The sequenced sample consisted of Vdelta1+ gamma-delta thymocytes from the thymus. The intended sense of this specimen's cell subset or site label: FACS-sorted CD3+ TCRalphabeta- TCRVdelta1+ TCRVdelta2- thymocytes. The source is a boy less than two years old who had congenital heart surgery.

Only a few counts were recorded for this clone. The chain has TRDV1 and TRDJ1, with 11 nucleotides matching TRDD3. This CDR3 is built from 25 residues. After removal of 0 bases from V and 0 bases from J, the junction contained 27 bases not matched to a gene. Germline assignment: CDR1 TSWWSYY and CDR2 QGS. CDR3 amino acids: CALGELLTSPTRSGGYNPYTDKLIF. In nucleotides, the CDR3 is TGTGCTCTTGGGGAACTATTAACCTCCCCCACCCGATCTGGGGGATACAACCCTTACACCGATAAACTCATCTTT.

The rearrangement uses TRDV1 and TRDJ1; D remains unclear. The V end was cut by 2 bases, the J end by 6 bases, with 22 bases between. CDR1 is TSWWSYY, CDR2 QGS, per germline. The CDR3 runs 17 residues. In DNA, the CDR3 is TGTGCTCTTGGGGAAAGTAGTCGGGTCCGACTCCGTCATAAACTCATCTTT. Translation gives CALGESSRVRLRHKLIF.

In regard to this clone: Mismatch with germline at one junction end may stem from a read error. The chain links TRDV1 to TRDJ1; a weak D match, TRDD3 (5 bases). Germline CDR1 is TSWWSYY and CDR2 is QGS. The CDR3 is made up of 20 amino acids. The chain's CDR3 is CALGEMGGMRTRWYTDKPIF. CDR3 nucleotides: TGTGCTCTTGGGGAAATGGGTGGGATGCGGACCCGGTGGTACACCGATAAACCCATCTTT.

This clone appeared a few times. Additional DNA sequences in this sample encode the identical CDR3. This chain joins TRDV1 and TRDJ1, with D possibly matching TRDD3 (9 bases). This CDR3 is 22 amino acids long. Trimming pared 2 bases from V and 11 bases from J, leaving 42 bases between. CDR1 is TSWWSYY and CDR2 is QGS in the germline V gene. CDR3 nucleotides: TGTGCTCTTGGGGAAACTCGGCCTTCCTATTTCGCGATGCGCGCTGGGGGATTAAAGCTCATCTTT. It is translated as CALGETRPSYFAMRAGGLKLIF.

In this sample, this clone turned up a few times. This rearrangement joins TRDV1 to TRDJ1; D may be TRDD3 (7 bases). Germline CDR1 and CDR2: TSWWSYY and QGS. Trimming left V 0 bases short and J 3 bases short, with 23 bases between. CDR3 length: 19 amino acids. CDR3 DNA: TGTGCTCTTGGGGAACTACTCCTACAGGCTAGCTGGGGGTCCGATAAACTCATCTTT. It codes for CALGELLLQASWGSDKLIF.

This clone was found a few times. The rearrangement joins TRDV1 to TRDJ2, with 10 bases aligning to TRDD3. The germline CDR1 and CDR2 sequences are TSWWSYY and QGS. This CDR3 comprises 16 residues. The V and J ends lost 4 bases and 14 bases, in that order; junction bases with no gene match: 16. The CDR3 nucleotides read TGTGCTCTTGGGGCCTACATTCCCCAGGGGGATACGCAGCTCTTCTTT. This encodes CALGAYIPQGDTQLFF.

Details on this clone: Germline and junction disagree at one end, which may indicate a read error. Other DNA sequences from this sample encode an identical CDR3 as well. This chain links TRDV1 with TRDJ1; weak D call: TRDD3 (5 bases). This CDR3 contains 18 residues. From germline, CDR1 is TSWWSYY and CDR2 QGS. The CDR3 here is CALGGGLRRDVYTDKLIF. The CDR3 nucleotides read TGTGCTCTTGGGGGGGGACTTCGACGGGACGTTTACACTGATAAACTCATCTTT.

A note on this clone: At one end the junction does not follow the germline gene, possibly because of a read error. This sequence joins TRDV1 and TRDJ1; 8 bases match TRDD3. Germline CDR1 is TSWWSYY and CDR2 is QGS. This CDR3 is 19 amino acids long. The chain's CDR3 is CAVGEGLPMGYAYTDKLIF. CDR3 DNA: TGTGCTGTTGGGGAAGGGCTTCCGATGGGATACGCGTACACCGATAAACTCATCTTT.

This clone was observed a few times. The chain uses TRDV1 and TRDJ1, with TRDD3 matching over 12 bases. Per germline, CDR1 TSWWSYY and CDR2 QGS. This CDR3 is 22 amino acids long. Trimming took 3 bases from V and 0 from J; bases not matched to a gene: 20. CDR3 sequence reads: CALGDGRFHEYWGILYTDKLIF. The CDR3 DNA reads as TGTGCTCTTGGGGACGGGCGCTTCCACGAGTACTGGGGGATACTGTACACCGATAAACTCATCTTT.

This clone was detected a few times. The genes are TRDV1 and TRDJ1; D call uncertain. V was cut by 1 base and J by 3 bases, with 12 bases left in between. The germline V gene has CDR1 TSWWSYY and CDR2 QGS. This CDR3 contains 15 residues. The CDR3 spells CALGEPVTPPDKLIF. As DNA, the CDR3 is TGTGCTCTTGGGGAACCCGTCACGCCACCCGATAAACTCATCTTT.

This clone qualifies as medium-sized. Distinct nucleotide sequences in the sample also encode this CDR3. This rearrangement joins TRDV1 to TRDJ1; 8 bases match TRDD3. The V and J ends lost 2 bases and 8 bases, in that order; junction bases with no gene match: 16. This CDR3 is built from 17 residues. Germline V gives CDR1 TSWWSYY, CDR2 QGS. The CDR3 loop is CALGETFRSLGDSKLIF. The CDR3 DNA reads TGTGCTCTTGGGGAAACCTTCCGTAGTCTGGGGGACTCAAAACTCATCTTT.

As regards this clone: A much bigger clone sits one base away, suggesting this may be a read error. V gene TRDV1 combines with J gene TRDJ1; D uncertain. V lost 3 bases and J lost 10, with 21 bases in between. Germline V gene data show CDR1 as TSWWSYY and CDR2 as QGS. This CDR3 has 15 amino acids. This CDR3 is CALGETACYSDALIF. For the CDR3, the DNA is TGTGCTCTTGGGGAGACAGCGTGTTACAGCGATGCACTCATCTTT.

This clone occurred once. This chain links TRDV1 with TRDJ1; D might be TRDD2 (5 bases). Germline V lookup: CDR1 TSWWSYY, CDR2 QGS. The length of the CDR3 is 17 residues. V shed 0 bases and J shed 1 base, with 15 bases lying between them. Written as DNA, the CDR3 is TGTGCTCTTGGGGAACTGACAGTGTCTCTTCCCACCGATAAACTCATCTTT. It yields the protein CALGELTVSLPTDKLIF.

This clone occurred a few times. The chain uses TRDV1 and TRDJ1; D unresolved. V lost 0 bases and J 0 bases, leaving 26 bases between the germline ends. There are 21 residues in the CDR3. CDR1 is TSWWSYY and CDR2 is QGS in the germline V gene. CDR3 amino acids: CALGELTSVLPKSDYTDKLIF. DNA for the CDR3: TGTGCTCTTGGGGAACTAACCTCTGTACTGCCTAAATCCGACTACACCGATAAACTCATCTTT.

V usage is TRDV1 and J usage is TRDJ1; 8 bases agree with TRDD3. The CDR3 is 17 amino acids. Trimming took 7 bases from V and 0 from J; bases not matched to a gene: 13. Germline CDR1 TSWWSYY, CDR2 QGS. CDR3 sequence: CALDHLGDTSYTDKLIF. CDR3 DNA: TGTGCTCTTGATCATCTGGGGGACACCTCTTACACCGATAAACTCATCTTT.

There are a few counts of this clone. The rearrangement uses TRDV2 and TRDJ1; TRDD3 matches 12 bases. Germline V gene data show CDR1 as GEAIGNYY and CDR2 as EKD. The junction had 20 bases not matched to a gene; V was cut back by 9 bases and J by 4 bases. The CDR3 has 18 amino acids. This CDR3 is CATGFFLVLGDTGDKLIF. In DNA, the CDR3 is TGTGCCACCGGCTTCTTCCTTGTACTGGGGGATACTGGCGATAAACTCATCTTT.

This clone was picked up a small number of times. Different DNA sequences within this sample yield the same CDR3. The gene calls are TRDV1 and TRDJ1, with 10 positions matching TRDD3. The V and J ends lost 0 bases and 0 bases, in that order; junction bases with no gene match: 7. Germline V gene lookup returns CDR1 TSWWSYY and CDR2 QGS. This CDR3 is 18 amino acids long. The CDR3 spells CALGELEGDTQYTDKLIF. DNA for the CDR3: TGTGCTCTTGGGGAACTTGAGGGGGATACGCAATACACCGATAAACTCATCTTT.

This clone is labeled as medium-sized (0.01 to 0.1%). Additional DNA sequences in this sample encode the identical CDR3. The V gene is TRDV1, the J gene TRDJ1; 7 positions agree with TRDD2. Germline CDR1 and CDR2: TSWWSYY and QGS. CDR3 length: 16 amino acids. Germline trimming cut 6 bases from V and 0 bases from J; bases unmatched to any gene: 10. The CDR3 spells CALGDLPFLYTDKLIF. The CDR3 coding sequence is TGTGCTCTTGGAGACCTTCCTTTCCTTTACACCGATAAACTCATCTTT.

This clone came up a few times. Other nucleotide sequences from this sample produce the same CDR3. The chain couples TRDV1 to TRDJ1, with 7 bases identical to TRDD3. From germline, CDR1 is TSWWSYY and CDR2 QGS. This CDR3 has 16 residues. V lost 4 bases to trimming and J lost 0 bases; unmatched junction nucleotides: 8. The CDR3 loop reads CALGVRLGSYTDKLIF. In DNA, the CDR3 is TGTGCTCTTGGGGTACGACTGGGGTCTTACACCGATAAACTCATCTTT.

The chain links TRDV1 to TRDJ1; 9 nucleotides match TRDD3. V trimming: 5 bases; J trimming: 0 bases; junction bases outside the gene matches: 40. From germline, CDR1 is TSWWSYY and CDR2 QGS. CDR3 length: 27 amino acids. CDR3 sequence reads: CALGKRQFTVIPTRDWGTPSYTDKLIF. The CDR3, as DNA: TGTGCTCTTGGGAAACGACAATTTACCGTTATTCCTACTCGAGACTGGGGGACACCAAGTTACACCGATAAACTCATCTTT.

The genes are TRDV1 and TRDJ1; D possibly uses TRDD2 or TRDD3 (8 bases each). CDR3 size: 20 residues. The ends were cut back, 0 bases at V and 4 bases at J, with 27 bases in the middle. Germline CDR1 is TSWWSYY and CDR2 is QGS. CDR3 sequence: CALGELLTFLRRDTGDKLIF. CDR3 sequence (DNA): TGTGCTCTTGGGGAACTCCTAACCTTCCTAAGACGGGATACGGGCGATAAACTCATCTTT.

To note about this clone: No DNA is shown, since the ends of the CDR3 on it are uncertain; the CDR3 is the one TCRdb lists. The V call is TRDV1, the J call TRDJ1. Germline-derived CDR1 and CDR2 are TSWWSYY and QGS. With termini counted, the CDR3 has 14 amino acids. The CDR3 region is CALGALGVKPQLIF.

With respect to this clone: A junction end diverges from the germline sequence, so it may reflect a read error. Other nucleotide sequences in the sample specify the same CDR3. The V and J genes are TRDV1 and TRDJ1, with a possible D match to TRDD3 (5 bases). The CDR3 length is 17 residues. From germline, CDR1 is TSWWSYY and CDR2 QGS. The CDR3 region has the DNA TGTGCTCTTGGGGATATACGGTCTTGGGGTCAGGCCGATAAACTCATTTTT. It specifies CALGDIRSWGQADKLIF.

Turning to this clone: A read error may account for a junction end that differs from germline. The chain is built from TRDV1 and TRDJ1; D perhaps matches TRDD3 (5 bases). The CDR3 extends over 18 amino acids. CDR1 is TSWWSYY, CDR2 QGS, per germline. DNA of the CDR3: TGTGCTCTTGGGCGCGTACTACGTAGTCCTGGGTACACCGATAACCTCATCTTT. Translation gives CALGRVLRSPGYTDNLIF.

This clone is termed medium-sized. The rearrangement links TRDV1 to TRDJ1; TRDD3 agrees at 9 bases. The CDR3 is 19 residues long. The germline V gene encodes CDR1 TSWWSYY and CDR2 QGS. V gave up 4 bases and J gave up 0 bases; unmatched junction bases: 15. In nucleotides, the CDR3 is TGTGCTCTTGGGGCCACGGAGAGCCTGGGGGATCAGAACACCGATAAACTCATCTTT. Its translation: CALGATESLGDQNTDKLIF.

This clone was recorded a few times. Other nucleotide sequences in the sample specify the same CDR3. This chain links TRDV1 with TRDJ1; D possibly corresponds to TRDD3 (5 bases). Trimming pared 5 bases from V and 10 bases from J, leaving 26 bases between. The germline V gene has CDR1 TSWWSYY and CDR2 QGS. There are 16 residues in the CDR3. The DNA for the CDR3 is TGTGCTCTTGGGACCCCCCCCTCCCGTCTGGGCAGAGGACTCATCTTT. As protein: CALGTPPSRLGRGLIF.

The chain has TRDV1 and TRDJ1, with D unclear. Germline values: CDR1 TSWWSYY, CDR2 QGS. This CDR3 has 16 amino acids. V was clipped by 9 bases and J by 1 base, with 21 bases between them. For the CDR3, the DNA is TGTGCTCTATACCAGGGGTTCAAGGGTCCCACCGATAAACTCATCTTT. This encodes CALYQGFKGPTDKLIF.

The chain is built from TRDV1 and TRDJ1; 10 bases agree with TRDD3. Per germline, CDR1 TSWWSYY and CDR2 QGS. This CDR3 has 20 amino acids. Trimming removed 4 bases from V and 0 bases from J; junction bases left unmatched: 17. CDR3 in DNA: TGTGCTCTTGGGGCCTACCTTCCTCCTTACTGGGGGATCCACACCGATAAACTCATCTTT. It yields the protein CALGAYLPPYWGIHTDKLIF.

This clone was picked up a small number of times. V and J are TRDV1 and TRDJ1, with TRDD3 matching 10 bases. The junction had 31 bases not matched to a gene; V was cut back by 6 bases and J by 0 bases. Germline V gene lookup returns CDR1 TSWWSYY and CDR2 QGS. This CDR3 has 24 amino acids. This chain's CDR3 is CALGIPVLAFLLLGDDAHTDKLIF. The CDR3 DNA reads as TGTGCTCTTGGCATCCCCGTCTTGGCCTTCCTCTTACTGGGGGATGATGCGCACACCGATAAACTCATCTTT.